The source of this T cell receptor (beta chain) is a study of CXCR3-negative and CXCR3-positive naive CD8 T cells. The CDR3 has 13 amino acids. Germline V gene lookup returns CDR1 SQVTM and CDR2 ANQGSEA. UMI labels and 5' RACE were used to prepare the TRB cDNA libraries. TCRdb reanalyzed the 5' RACE reads and collapses them to one entry per CDR3 protein, without DNA. The sample shows more than 40,000 distinct CDR3 sequences, and about 1.6% sits with its ten largest clones. This receptor was identified in a human donor in good health. Some clones in this sample may be carry-over from other donors' samples. The V call is TRBV29-1, the J call TRBJ1-1; the TRBD1 assignment by TCRdb is unverifiable without DNA. Specimen: naive CXCR3- CD8+ T cells from blood. Described subset: CD45RO-CCR7+CD27+CD95- naive CD8+ T cells lacking CXCR3 (TNR3-). The CDR3 sequence is CSVVGGLGTEAFF.